The entry that follows covers one T cell receptor beta chain sequence. Its antigen is not identified. Method: immunoSEQ multiplex PCR; TCRdb's copy keeps in-frame clones and lacks some. The sample includes approximately 79,000 clones, approximately 85% of them seen just once. The data stem from a study of a mutant IDH1 vaccine in newly diagnosed glioma. About the research overall: Vaccine administration was initiated 4-6 weeks following radiotherapy alone, or with temozolomide cycles.

The time point here: week 23, last vaccination. What each vaccine dose contained was 300 ug of mutant IDH1 20-mer peptide, accompanied by topical imiquimod. Tumors from donors were new WHO grade 3 or 4 IDH1-mutant astrocytomas with ATRX loss. The CDR3 sequence is 15 residues long. Looked up from germline, CDR1 is SQVTM and CDR2 is ANQGSEA. V was clipped by 5 bases and J by 0 bases, with 14 bases between them. The sample consisted of PBMCs, taken from a glioma patient whose treatment included an IDH1 peptide vaccine. J is TRBJ1-3 and V is TRBV29-1; D is unresolved. This receptor was obtained from a woman aged 45 to 65 with glioma. DNA of the CDR3: TGCAGCGTTCTTCGGTCTGCACCCTCTGGAAACACCATATATTTT. Encoded protein: CSVLRSAPSGNTIYF.